Following are 8 T cell receptor beta chains from one sample sequenced in a study of T cells in tuberculosis. Thawed, overnight-rested PBMC were stained with GMM-loaded CD1B tetramer, viability dye and anti-CD3, then sorted. C32 glucose monomycolate from Rhodococcus equi was loaded onto the CD1B tetramers. TCRdb's table, derived via immunoSEQ multiplex PCR, lists solely in-frame clones and lacks some. There are 80,000 to 100,000 clones in the sample; roughly 93% occur only once, and approximately 2% lies in the top ten. Material for sequencing was CD1b-GMM tetramer-negative cells sorted from PBMCs. The receptors stem from an adult woman with latent tuberculosis.

A single count supports this clone. This chain uses TRBV9 with TRBJ2-5; 10 nucleotides match TRBD2. This CDR3 contains 18 residues. CDR1 SGDLS and CDR2 YYNGEE come from the germline V gene. V lost 0 bases and J lost 3; bases outside the gene matches: 11. CDR3 nucleotide sequence: TGTGCCAGCAGCGTAGCTCCTAGCGGGGGCCTTGGAGAAGAGACCCAGTACTTC. Translating gives CASSVAPSGGLGEETQYF.

V and J are TRBV5-1 and TRBJ1-1; 9 bases match TRBD1. The CDR3 is made up of 13 amino acids. V lost 3 bases to trimming and J lost 11 bases; unmatched junction nucleotides: 8. Looked up from germline, CDR1 is SGHRS and CDR2 is YFSETQ. CDR3 loop: CASSSGGTGLAFF. Written as DNA, the CDR3 is TGCGCCAGCAGCTCGGGAGGGACAGGGTTGGCTTTCTTT.

Concerning this clone: Other DNA sequences in this sample translate to the same CDR3. The CDR3 loop is CAWVAGGTDTQYF. The CDR3 nucleotides are TGTGCCTGGGTAGCGGGGGGGACAGATACGCAGTATTTT. This chain links TRBV30 with TRBJ2-3; 11 nucleotides match TRBD2. The germline V gene encodes CDR1 GTSNPN and CDR2 SVGIG (reference sequence). The CDR3 is 13 residues long. The junction had 1 base not matched to a gene; V was cut back by 5 bases and J by 3 bases. Using reference TRBV30 and TRBJ2-3 for the parts outside the CDR3, the full variable domain is SQTIHQWPATLVQPVGSPLSLECTVEGTSNPNLYWYRQAAGRGLQLLFYSVGIGQISSEVPQNLSASRPQDRQFILSSKKLLLSDSGFYLCAWVAGGTDTQYFGPGTRLTVL.

The genes are TRBV12-5 and TRBJ1-1, with a weak D call TRBD1 (5 bases). CDR3 length: 15 amino acids. V gave up 0 bases and J gave up 1 base, with 9 bases separating them. From germline, CDR1 is LGHNT and CDR2 FRNRAP. The CDR3 loop is CASGLVQDGNTEAFF. CDR3 bases: TGTGCTAGTGGTTTGGTACAGGACGGGAACACTGAAGCTTTCTTT.

This clone was observed a single time. The chain is built from TRBV7-2 and TRBJ2-3, with TRBD1 matching 8 bases. Germline-derived CDR1 and CDR2 are SGHTA and FQGNSA. Trimming at V came to 3 bases and at J to 1 base, leaving 6 bases not matched to a gene. The CDR3 sequence is 16 residues long. This CDR3 is CASSFDRGVGTDTQYF. The DNA of the CDR3 is TGTGCCAGCAGCTTCGACAGGGGAGTGGGCACAGATACGCAGTATTTT.

The chain couples TRBV10-3 to TRBJ2-7; the match to TRBD1 covers 8 bases. The germline V gene has CDR1 ENHRY and CDR2 SYGVKD. V shed 2 bases and J 7 bases; nucleotides not matched to a gene: 4. The CDR3 contains 13 residues. The CDR3 loop reads CAISEGTGGEQYF. DNA of the CDR3: TGTGCCATCAGTGAGGGTACAGGGGGGGAGCAGTACTTC.

The CDR3 sequence: CASTPQGRGNQPQHF. CDR3 nucleotide sequence: TGTGCCAGCACCCCACAGGGACGGGGAAATCAGCCCCAGCATTTT. The chain combines TRBV6-5 with TRBJ1-5; tentatively, D is TRBD1 (6 bases). Germline V gene lookup returns CDR1 MNHEY and CDR2 SVGAGI. The CDR3 spans 15 residues. V lost 7 bases, J lost 4 bases, and 17 bases lay in between.

The J gene is TRBJ2-2, the V gene TRBV5-1, with 13 bases matching TRBD2. The junction had 4 bases not matched to a gene; V was cut back by 5 bases and J by 6 bases. The CDR3 consists of 15 residues. The germline CDR1 and CDR2 sequences are SGHRS and YFSETQ. The CDR3 loop is CASRPTSGGAGELFF. CDR3 sequence (DNA): TGCGCCAGCAGACCCACTAGCGGGGGGGCCGGGGAGCTGTTTTTT.